These 30 T cell receptor beta chains came from one sample sequenced in a study of cytomegalovirus exposure and HLA in healthy donors. Primers for the PCR totalled 60 Vbeta and 13 Jbeta. The repertoire was sequenced with immunoSEQ multiplex PCR; TCRdb's copy has only in-frame clones and lacks some. The profile shows 150,000 to 200,000 clones, nearly 80% of them singletons. The specimen sequenced was PBMCs. The receptors here all came from a man aged 40-55 years in good health and CMV-seropositive.

The chain carries TRBV5-8 and TRBJ1-5, with 9 bases aligning to TRBD1. Trimming took 1 base from V and 2 from J; bases not matched to a gene: 1. This CDR3 spans 15 amino acids. Per the germline V gene, CDR1 is SGHTS and CDR2 is YDEGEE. The CDR3 DNA reads TGTGCCAGCAGCTTGACAGGGGGCGGCAATCAGCCCCAGCATTTT. Translated: CASSLTGGGNQPQHF.

The J gene is TRBJ1-5, the V gene TRBV9; D call uncertain. The CDR3 runs to 15 residues. The germline V gene encodes CDR1 SGDLS and CDR2 YYNGEE. Trimming took off 4 bases at V and 1 base at J, with 12 bases between the two ends. The CDR3 bases are TGTGCCAGCAGCCTGAGCGGAGGGAGCAATCAGCCCCAGCATTTT. Translated: CASSLSGGSNQPQHF.

There are a few counts of this clone. The J gene is TRBJ2-3, the V gene TRBV7-3; D perhaps matches TRBD2 (6 bases). V was cut by 8 bases and J by 8 bases, with 11 bases left in between. Per the germline V gene, CDR1 is SGHTA and CDR2 is FQGTGA. This CDR3 spans 11 amino acids. The CDR3 coding sequence is TGTGCCAGCTCCCGGGGGAGTACGCAGTATTTT. Amino acid sequence: CASSRGSTQYF.

V and J are TRBV5-1 and TRBJ2-3, with 9 bases that match TRBD2. CDR3 length equals 17 residues. Per the germline V gene, CDR1 is SGHRS and CDR2 is YFSETQ. V was pared by 0 bases and J by 1 base, with 6 bases of the junction left unmatched. The CDR3 coding sequence is TGCGCCAGCAGCTTGGTACCTAGCGGGACCCGCACAGATACGCAGTATTTT. This codes for CASSLVPSGTRTDTQYF.

V and J are TRBV5-1 and TRBJ2-6; 7 bases align to TRBD2. Per the germline V gene, CDR1 is SGHRS and CDR2 is YFSETQ. The trim removed 3 bases at V and 0 bases at J, leaving 0 bases unmatched. The CDR3 covers 15 residues. The CDR3 DNA sequence: TGCGCCAGCAGCTGGGGGGGCTCTGGGGCCAACGTCCTGACTTTC. Its translation is CASSWGGSGANVLTF.

The CDR3 region has the DNA TGCAGCGTTGAAATCGGGGTAACGAGCTATGGCTACACCTTC. Amino acid sequence: CSVEIGVTSYGYTF. The chain links TRBV29-1 to TRBJ1-2, with D unresolved. The CDR3 contains 14 residues. The germline V gene encodes CDR1 SQVTM and CDR2 ANQGSEA. Between the trimmed V and J ends, which lost 2 bases and 4 bases, there was a span of 14 bases.

This clone was found once. J is TRBJ1-5 and V is TRBV4-1; tentative D call: TRBD1 (6 bases). Germline V gives CDR1 MGHRA, CDR2 YSYEKL. This CDR3 is 16 amino acids long. V shed 2 bases and J shed 6 bases, with 17 bases lying between them. The CDR3 spells CASSQTGGLRGQPQHF. Here the CDR3 DNA reads TGCGCCAGCAGCCAAACGGGGGGGCTTCGTGGTCAGCCCCAGCATTTT.

The J gene is TRBJ2-1, the V gene TRBV4-2, with TRBD2 matching over 14 bases. The CDR3 is made up of 17 amino acids. Germline V CDR1 and CDR2: LGHNA, YNFKEQ. Trimming took 2 bases from V and 6 from J; bases not matched to a gene: 6. The CDR3 protein is CASSQNSGLAGVNEQFF. The CDR3 DNA is TGTGCCAGCAGCCAAAACTCGGGACTAGCGGGAGTCAATGAGCAGTTCTTC.

The V gene is TRBV6-5, the J gene TRBJ1-1; D perhaps matches TRBD1 (5 bases). Trimming pared 0 bases from V and 0 bases from J, leaving 8 bases between. There are 15 residues in the CDR3. CDR1 MNHEY and CDR2 SVGAGI come from the germline V gene. The CDR3 loop is CASSYSAGLNTEAFF. In DNA, the CDR3 is TGTGCCAGCAGTTACTCCGCAGGGTTGAACACTGAAGCTTTCTTT.

The chain employs TRBV12-5 and TRBJ1-1; D is possibly TRBD1 (5 bases). V lost 1 base and J 7 bases, leaving 22 bases between the germline ends. CDR1 LGHNT and CDR2 FRNRAP come from the germline V gene. The CDR3 sequence is 17 residues long. The DNA for the CDR3 is TGTGCTAGTGGTTTGGGTTCAACAGGTCGGGTTTACTTTGAAGCTTTCTTT. It specifies CASGLGSTGRVYFEAFF.

The rearrangement links TRBV6-1 to TRBJ1-5; D is possibly TRBD1 (6 bases). CDR3 size: 12 residues. Trimming removed 8 bases from V and 7 bases from J, with 12 bases in between. Germline V CDR1 and CDR2: MNHNS, SASEGT. The CDR3 spells CASGSRGQPQHF. DNA of the CDR3: TGTGCCAGCGGAAGCAGGGGCCAGCCCCAGCATTTT.

J is TRBJ2-5 and V is TRBV11-2, with 9 positions matching TRBD2. The CDR3 loop spans 14 amino acids. Per germline, CDR1 SGHAT and CDR2 FQNNGV. V trimming: 3 bases; J trimming: 5 bases; junction bases outside the gene matches: 4. In nucleotides, the CDR3 is TGTGCCAGCAGCTTTGCGGGAGGGTCTGAGACCCAGTACTTC. Translation gives CASSFAGGSETQYF.

V and J are TRBV6-5 and TRBJ1-5; D gene ambiguous. CDR1 and CDR2 (germline): MNHEY, SVGAGI. The CDR3 totals 14 residues. The germline V and J ends were trimmed by 2 bases and 0 bases, with 5 bases remaining between them. The CDR3 nucleotides are TGTGCCAGCAGTTACCCAGATAGCAATCAGCCCCAGCATTTT. Translated, it gives CASSYPDSNQPQHF.

The chain has TRBV9 and TRBJ2-1; perhaps TRBD2 as D (5 bases). This CDR3 region has 13 residues. V was trimmed by 1 base and J by 4 bases, leaving 6 bases between them. Germline loops: CDR1 SGDLS, CDR2 YYNGEE. This chain's CDR3 is CASSVCGYNEQFF. As DNA, the CDR3 is TGTGCCAGCAGCGTATGCGGGTACAATGAGCAGTTCTTC.

This chain uses TRBV4-2 with TRBJ2-7; perhaps TRBD1 as D (5 bases). Germline lookup yields CDR1 LGHNA and CDR2 YNFKEQ. V was clipped by 1 base and J by 3 bases, with 16 bases between them. The CDR3 is made up of 16 amino acids. The CDR3 DNA sequence: TGTGCCAGCAGCCAAGGCGCGACAGAGTCCAGCTACGAGCAGTACTTC. This gives the protein CASSQGATESSYEQYF.

This clone was observed once. V is TRBV9 and J is TRBJ2-2; D not resolved. Per germline, CDR1 SGDLS and CDR2 YYNGEE. The CDR3 extends over 14 amino acids. The V end lost 3 bases, the J end lost 1 base, and 7 bases lay between the germline ends. The CDR3 DNA reads as TGTGCCAGCAGCGCGTTACAGAACACCGGGGAGCTGTTTTTT. Translation: CASSALQNTGELFF. Full variable domain (outside the CDR3, taken from reference TRBV9 and TRBJ2-2): DSGVTQTPKHLITATGQRVTLRCSPRSGDLSVYWYQQSLDQGLQFLIQYYNGEERAKGNILERFSAQQFPDLHSELNLSSLELGDSALYFCASSALQNTGELFFGEGSRLTVL.

The J gene is TRBJ1-2, the V gene TRBV19; 10 bases match TRBD1. Germline V lookup: CDR1 LNHDA, CDR2 SQIVND (reference sequence). The ends lost 7 bases at V and 8 bases at J; junction bases unmatched: 10. The CDR3 consists of 14 residues. The CDR3 sequence: CASNGDRGVGGYTF. The CDR3 nucleotides read TGTGCCAGTAACGGGGACAGGGGTGTGGGGGGCTACACCTTC.

V and J are TRBV27 and TRBJ2-1; TRBD2 matches at 8 bases. CDR3 length equals 15 residues. CDR1 is MNHEY, CDR2 SMNVEV, per germline (reference sequence). Trimming removed 5 bases from V and 8 bases from J; junction bases left unmatched: 11. The CDR3 sequence is CASSPGGDGNDEQFF. In DNA form, the CDR3 reads TGTGCCAGCAGTCCCGGGGGGGACGGGAACGATGAGCAGTTCTTC.

The chain combines TRBV11-3 with TRBJ2-7; 7 nucleotides line up with TRBD2. The V and J ends lost 1 base and 3 bases, in that order; junction bases with no gene match: 6. The germline V gene has CDR1 SGHNT and CDR2 YENEEA. CDR3 length equals 15 residues. The chain's CDR3 is CASSLGAGDGYEQYF. CDR3 sequence (DNA): TGTGCCAGCAGCTTAGGGGCGGGAGATGGCTACGAGCAGTACTTC. Supplemented by reference TRBV11-3 and TRBJ2-7, the full variable domain reads EAGVVQSPRYKIIEKKQPVAFWCNPISGHNTLYWYLQNLGQGPELLIRYENEEAVDDSQLPKDRFSAERLKGVDSTLKIQPAELGDSAVYLCASSLGAGDGYEQYFGPGTRLTVT.

V is TRBV19 and J is TRBJ2-7; the D gene is possibly TRBD1 (5 bases). V lost 3 bases to trimming and J lost 6 bases, with 9 bases between them. Germline loops: CDR1 LNHDA, CDR2 SQIVND (reference sequence). This CDR3 has 12 amino acids. The chain's CDR3 is CASSMQGSEQYF. In nucleotides, the CDR3 is TGTGCCAGTAGTATGCAGGGTTCCGAGCAGTACTTC.

The chain has TRBV19 and TRBJ2-1; 14 bases map to TRBD2. The V and J ends lost 7 bases and 12 bases, in that order; junction bases with no gene match: 14. This CDR3 comprises 16 residues. Germline assignment: CDR1 LNHDA and CDR2 SQIVND (reference sequence). The CDR3 spells CASNPGGTSGSRRQFF. The DNA for the CDR3 is TGTGCCAGTAACCCGGGAGGGACTAGCGGGAGTCGTCGGCAGTTCTTC.

This chain uses TRBV14 with TRBJ2-1, with D perhaps matching TRBD1 (5 bases). The CDR3 has 15 residues. Germline V gene sequence: CDR1 SGHDN, CDR2 FVKESK. V dropped 4 bases and J dropped 8 bases, with 18 bases sitting between them. Here the CDR3 reads CASSPRGHVRHEQFF. DNA of the CDR3: TGTGCCAGCAGCCCCCGAGGACATGTTAGACATGAGCAGTTCTTC.

This clone appeared once. The rearrangement links TRBV7-9 to TRBJ2-4; 10 nucleotides line up with TRBD1. Germline loops: CDR1 SEHNR, CDR2 FQNEAQ (reference sequence). This CDR3 has 15 residues. The trim removed 5 bases at V and 9 bases at J, leaving 10 bases unmatched. Here the CDR3 reads CASSMDRGGIIIQYF. The CDR3 DNA sequence: TGTGCCAGCAGCATGGACAGGGGGGGAATAATCATTCAGTACTTC.

On this clone: The same CDR3 can be traced to other DNA sequences in this sample. This rearrangement joins TRBV6-6 to TRBJ1-1; D may be TRBD1 (5 bases). Germline loops: CDR1 MNHNY, CDR2 SVGAGI (reference sequence). V was cut by 0 bases and J by 6 bases, with 14 bases left in between. The CDR3 is made up of 15 amino acids. The CDR3 DNA is TGTGCCAGCAGTTACTCGGGGGGAGGCCAGGCTGAAGCTTTCTTT. Its translation: CASSYSGGGQAEAFF.

V usage is TRBV6-6 and J usage is TRBJ1-5, with 7 bases matching TRBD1. V trimming: 8 bases; J trimming: 9 bases; junction bases outside the gene matches: 16. This CDR3 has 15 residues. Germline V gene data show CDR1 as MNHNY and CDR2 as SVGAGI (reference sequence). CDR3 residues: CASGAQGKESGPQHF. Written as DNA, the CDR3 is TGTGCCAGCGGCGCACAGGGGAAGGAAAGTGGGCCCCAGCATTTT.

The chain links TRBV9 to TRBJ2-7, with 14 bases identical to TRBD2. The CDR3 runs to 17 residues. Germline CDR1 SGDLS, CDR2 YYNGEE. After removal of 4 bases from V and 1 base from J, the junction contained 7 bases not matched to a gene. CDR3 bases: TGTGCCAGCAGCCCCCACCGACTAGCGGGAGGGTCCTACGAGCAGTACTTC. It encodes CASSPHRLAGGSYEQYF. The complete variable domain, with remaining parts taken from reference TRBV9 and TRBJ2-7, reads DSGVTQTPKHLITATGQRVTLRCSPRSGDLSVYWYQQSLDQGLQFLIQYYNGEERAKGNILERFSAQQFPDLHSELNLSSLELGDSALYFCASSPHRLAGGSYEQYFGPGTRLTVT.

The chain recombines TRBV4-2 with TRBJ2-1; 10 bases line up with TRBD2. Germline V gene data show CDR1 as LGHNA and CDR2 as YNFKEQ. J was trimmed by 4 bases and V by 1 base; bases with no gene match: 4. This CDR3 region has 16 residues. CDR3 bases: TGTGCCAGCAGCCAAGCGCTAGCGGGAGTATACAATGAGCAGTTCTTC. This sequence encodes CASSQALAGVYNEQFF.

The chain uses TRBV7-2 and TRBJ2-7, with TRBD2 matching 9 bases. The V segment lost 1 base and the J segment 4 bases; nucleotides outside the gene matches: 5. This CDR3 has 15 residues. Germline V lookup: CDR1 SGHTA, CDR2 FQGNSA. The CDR3: CASSLVAGAKYEQYF. CDR3 nucleotide sequence: TGTGCCAGCAGCTTAGTAGCGGGAGCCAAATACGAGCAGTACTTC. The full variable domain, rest sourced from reference TRBV7-2 and TRBJ2-7, is GAGVSQSPSNKVTEKGKDVELRCDPISGHTALYWYRQSLGQGLEFLIYFQGNSAPDKSGLPSDRFSAERTGGSVSTLTIQRTQQEDSAVYLCASSLVAGAKYEQYFGPGTRLTVT.

This clone was counted only a few times. One end of the junction does not line up with germline, which may come from a read error. This chain uses TRBV4-1 with TRBJ1-2; D is perhaps TRBD1 (5 bases). The CDR3 is made up of 16 amino acids. Germline CDR1 MGHRA, CDR2 YSYEKL. This CDR3 reads CASSQELGQGGDGYTF. The CDR3 DNA reads TGTGCCAGCAGCCAAGAACTAGGGCAGGGAGGAGACGGCTACACCTTC.

V usage is TRBV5-4 and J usage is TRBJ2-7, with D unclear. V was clipped by 3 bases and J by 2 bases, with 12 bases between them. Germline CDR1 and CDR2: SGHNT and YYREEE (reference sequence). The CDR3 is made up of 14 amino acids. CDR3 coding DNA: TGTGCCAGCAGCTCAGGAACCGACACCTACGAGCAGTACTTC. This translates into CASSSGTDTYEQYF.